A single sample gave rise to the 19 T cell receptor beta chains below, sequenced in a study of shared clonotypes between healthy human individuals. Naive CD8 cells lacked CD45RO and underwent positive selection for CCR7, leaving out terminally differentiated effector memory CD45RA+ cells. Assay used: immunoSEQ multiplex PCR; TCRdb lists only in-frame clones, some missing. The data contain about 2 million clones, approximately 94% of them seen just once; the ten biggest clones take up around 1.2%. The sample taken for sequencing was naive CD8+ T cells sorted from blood. Receptors were obtained from a young man in good health.

This chain connects TRBV30 to TRBJ2-3; D assignment may be TRBD1 or TRBD2 (5 bases each). The V gene's germline CDR1 is GTSNPN and CDR2 SVGIG (reference sequence). V lost 4 bases and J 2 bases, leaving 10 bases between the germline ends. CDR3 length: 13 residues. The CDR3 coding sequence is TGTGCCTGGATGGGACGTAACACAGATACGCAGTATTTT. This sequence encodes CAWMGRNTDTQYF.

The chain uses TRBV27 and TRBJ1-4; 7 nucleotides line up with TRBD1. V gave up 6 bases and J gave up 7 bases; unmatched junction bases: 8. The CDR3 is 14 amino acids. The germline V gene encodes CDR1 MNHEY and CDR2 SMNVEV (reference sequence). The DNA for the CDR3 is TGTGCCAGCAGCCCGACAGGGAATGGTGAAAAACTGTTTTTT. It encodes CASSPTGNGEKLFF.

The rearrangement uses TRBV18 and TRBJ2-1, with 7 positions matching TRBD2. Germline trimming cut 4 bases from V and 1 base from J; bases unmatched to any gene: 7. Germline values: CDR1 KGHSH, CDR2 LQKENI. This CDR3 comprises 16 residues. The CDR3: CASSLGGLVSYNEQFF. The CDR3 DNA reads TGTGCCAGCTCACTGGGCGGACTAGTGTCCTACAATGAGCAGTTCTTC.

The DNA for the CDR3 is TGTGCCAGCAGCTCCTTCTTAGGGGAAGAAAGTACTGAAGCTTTCTTT. Protein: CASSSFLGEESTEAFF. The genes are TRBV7-8 and TRBJ1-1; a possible D gene is TRBD1 (5 bases). The CDR3 is made up of 16 amino acids. Germline V gives CDR1 SGHVS, CDR2 FQNEAQ. Trimming left V 4 bases short and J 5 bases short, with 20 bases between. The full variable domain, in which reference TRBV7-8 and TRBJ1-1 provide the parts outside the CDR3, is GAGVSQSPRYKVAKRGQDVALRCDPISGHVSLFWYQQALGQGPEFLTYFQNEAQLDKSGLPSDRFFAERPEGSVSTLKIQRTQQEDSAVYLCASSSFLGEESTEAFFGQGTRLTVV.

Points on this clone: Other DNA sequences in the same sample also yield this CDR3. The rearrangement joins TRBV5-1 to TRBJ2-5; 9 positions match TRBD1. Trimming removed 0 bases from V and 1 base from J; junction bases left unmatched: 1. There are 15 residues in the CDR3. Germline V gives CDR1 SGHRS, CDR2 YFSETQ. CDR3 DNA sequence: TGCGCCAGCAGCTTGGAGGGACAGGGCCAAGAGACCCAGTACTTC. Translating gives CASSLEGQGQETQYF.

V is TRBV30 and J is TRBJ1-5, with 8 positions matching TRBD1. The CDR3 has 15 amino acids. Losses at the gene ends were 2 bases for V and 7 bases for J; bases not matched to a gene: 10. Germline CDR1 is GTSNPN and CDR2 is SVGIG (reference sequence). CDR3 sequence: CAWSKDRAADQPQHF. The CDR3 nucleotides are TGTGCCTGGAGTAAGGACAGGGCGGCCGACCAGCCCCAGCATTTT.

V gene TRBV9 combines with J gene TRBJ2-6; 7 nucleotides line up with TRBD2. The CDR3 spans 19 residues. The ends lost 4 bases at V and 0 bases at J; junction bases unmatched: 13. The germline V gene encodes CDR1 SGDLS and CDR2 YYNGEE. Written as DNA, the CDR3 is TGTGCCAGCAGCCACACCCAACTAGCGTTCAGCTCTGGGGCCAACGTCCTGACTTTC. Encoded protein: CASSHTQLAFSSGANVLTF.

The V and J genes are TRBV5-4 and TRBJ1-2; 10 bases line up with TRBD1. CDR3 size: 14 residues. J gave up 4 bases and V 3 bases, and 3 bases lay outside the gene matches. CDR1 is SGHNT, CDR2 YYREEE, per germline (reference sequence). DNA for the CDR3: TGTGCCAGCAGCTCGGGACAGGGGATCTATGGCTACACCTTC. Amino acids: CASSSGQGIYGYTF.

The chain uses TRBV4-1 and TRBJ1-1; no reliable D call. V lost 1 base and J lost 2, with 8 bases in between. Germline V gene sequence: CDR1 MGHRA, CDR2 YSYEKL. The CDR3 has 14 residues. DNA for the CDR3: TGCGCCAGCAGCCAAGCCACACCAAACACTGAAGCTTTCTTT. Encoded protein: CASSQATPNTEAFF.

This chain connects TRBV19 to TRBJ1-1, with TRBD1 identical over 7 bases. V shed 5 bases and J 3 bases; nucleotides not matched to a gene: 6. Germline values: CDR1 LNHDA, CDR2 SQIVND (reference sequence). The CDR3 covers 14 residues. The chain's CDR3 is CASSFRGEYTEAFF. The CDR3, as DNA: TGTGCCAGTAGTTTCAGGGGGGAGTACACTGAAGCTTTCTTT.

The chain is built from TRBV9 and TRBJ2-1; 8 nucleotides match TRBD1. Per germline, CDR1 SGDLS and CDR2 YYNGEE. With V trimmed by 3 bases and J by 4 bases, 6 bases remained unmatched. The CDR3 spans 15 residues. As DNA, the CDR3 is TGTGCCAGCAGCGAGACCGGGACAGGTTACAATGAGCAGTTCTTC. Translation: CASSETGTGYNEQFF.

Note on this clone: The sample holds other DNA sequences that translate to the same CDR3. The chain carries TRBV20-1 and TRBJ2-7; D not certain. This CDR3 contains 11 residues. Trimming shortened V by 0 bases and J by 0 bases, and 0 bases separated the two germline ends. The germline gives CDR1 DFQATT, CDR2 SNEGSKA (reference sequence). For the CDR3, the DNA is TGCAGTGCTAGAGACTCCTACGAGCAGTACTTC. This gives the protein CSARDSYEQYF.

V usage is TRBV29-1 and J usage is TRBJ2-7; TRBD1 matches at 8 bases. Trimming at V came to 1 base and at J to 1 base, leaving 6 bases not matched to a gene. In germline, CDR1 is SQVTM, CDR2 ANQGSEA. CDR3 size: 15 residues. In DNA, the CDR3 is TGCAGCGTTGAAGGTACAGGGGGTAGTTCCTACGAGCAGTACTTC. This translates into CSVEGTGGSSYEQYF.

This clone was seen a single time. The chain combines TRBV9 with TRBJ2-3, with 9 bases identical to TRBD1. With V trimmed by 0 bases and J by 3 bases, 20 bases remained unmatched. This CDR3 spans 21 amino acids. Per the germline V gene, CDR1 is SGDLS and CDR2 is YYNGEE. CDR3 amino acids: CASSVAGLRTGGVRMTDTQYF. CDR3 in DNA: TGTGCCAGCAGCGTAGCAGGGCTTAGAACAGGGGGCGTTAGAATGACAGATACGCAGTATTTT. Full variable domain (rest looked up from reference TRBV9 and TRBJ2-3): DSGVTQTPKHLITATGQRVTLRCSPRSGDLSVYWYQQSLDQGLQFLIQYYNGEERAKGNILERFSAQQFPDLHSELNLSSLELGDSALYFCASSVAGLRTGGVRMTDTQYFGPGTRLTVL.

The J gene is TRBJ2-5, the V gene TRBV28; D unclear. V was clipped by 2 bases and J by 2 bases, with 9 bases between them. Germline V gene sequence: CDR1 MDHEN, CDR2 SYDVKM. CDR3 length: 14 amino acids. CDR3 residues: CASSLRVWQETQYF. Written as DNA, the CDR3 is TGTGCCAGCAGTTTAAGGGTATGGCAAGAGACCCAGTACTTC. The whole variable domain, filled in from reference TRBV28 and TRBJ2-5, reads DVKVTQSSRYLVKRTGEKVFLECVQDMDHENMFWYRQDPGLGLRLIYFSYDVKMKEKGDIPEGYSVSREKKERFSLILESASTNQTSMYLCASSLRVWQETQYFGPGTRLLVL.

V gene TRBV23-1 combines with J gene TRBJ1-2; the D gene is possibly TRBD1 (6 bases). TRBV23-1 belongs to the ORF category, with a function that is uncertain. V dropped 5 bases and J dropped 4 bases, with 23 bases sitting between them. This CDR3 spans 17 amino acids. The CDR3 loop is CASSGLKWGGGGYGYTF. DNA of the CDR3: TGCGCCAGCAGTGGACTAAAGTGGGGCGGGGGCGGCTATGGCTACACCTTC.

This chain links TRBV10-3 with TRBJ2-5, with 8 nucleotides matching TRBD2. The CDR3 is 15 residues long. Germline assignment: CDR1 ENHRY and CDR2 SYGVKD. Trimming cost V 6 bases and J 4 bases; bases outside gene matches: 10. CDR3 nucleotide sequence: TGTGCCATCAGGGGTAGCGGGACCGGTCGAGAGACCCAGTACTTC. This translates into CAIRGSGTGRETQYF.

The rearrangement joins TRBV6-6 to TRBJ2-2; TRBD2 agrees at 7 bases. CDR1 is MNHNY and CDR2 is SVGAGI in the germline V gene (reference sequence). Unmatched junction bases numbered 8, after V lost 2 bases and J lost 5 bases. This CDR3 region has 16 residues. The CDR3 DNA is TGTGCCAGCAGTTACAGTGCGGGAGTGAGGACCGGGGAGCTGTTTTTT. It is translated as CASSYSAGVRTGELFF.

The gene calls are TRBV19 and TRBJ1-1; a weak D match, TRBD1 (6 bases). This CDR3 spans 13 amino acids. Trimming left V 5 bases short and J 3 bases short, with 10 bases between. The V gene's germline CDR1 is LNHDA and CDR2 SQIVND (reference sequence). The CDR3 loop is CASSLGQYTEAFF. CDR3 bases: TGTGCCAGTAGTTTAGGACAGTACACTGAAGCTTTCTTT.